This paragraph reports one T cell receptor beta chain. No antigen is known for it. No base quality information exists; no much larger clone differs at one position. CDR1 is given as SQVTM and CDR2 as ANQGSEA, both from the germline V gene. V is shortened by 4 bases, J by 5 bases, and the region joining them spans 18 bases. The CDR3, cysteine through phenylalanine, is 15 amino acids long. The read is trimmed to its CDR3 DNA, 45 bases read in frame from base 1. TCRbeta CDR3 regions were amplified from genomic DNA by means of the immunoSEQ Assay, a bias-controlled multiplex PCR. The paper's processing steps were these. The number of nucleated cells in each sample was estimated from the amplification of reference gene primers within the assay. To quantify the absolute abundance of each unique TCRbeta CDR3 rearrangement, sequence reads were collapsed and filtered. For each sample, productive Simpson clonality was calculated as the square root of Simpson's diversity index over productive rearrangements. The table was pulled from immuneACCESS by TCRdb, which kept in-frame rearrangements only. Such tables lose some clones; where checked, under half of the loss comes from unresolved V genes, and the rest has no known cause. Clonal size and the V and J genes are those of that table, whereas D and trimming came from the DNA. The sample table shows a few hundred thousand clones, and 86% are seen once. Jointly, the top ten make up roughly 2% of the sample.

This entry comes from a study of blood T cell repertoires in COVID-19 (dated by TCRdb to about 2020). In terms of the full investigation: The collaborator samples originated in the United States, Italy and Spain and spanned the acute and convalescent phases of COVID-19. The prospective study material was composed of cDNA or gDNA derived from T cells, B-cell-depleted T cells, or PBMCs. The dataset comprised deeply sampled blood TCRbeta repertoires from subjects exposed to, actively infected with, or recovered from COVID-19. HLA class I and class II types, where available, came from metadata supplied by the sample provider rather than from assay-based typing. The samples were drawn from the first 160 participants of the ongoing ImmuneRACE study and from 950 to 1,500 subjects provided by 6 global collaborators. Sample metadata almost always included a de-identified subject ID, COVID-19 status, age in years and sex. The repertoires were released in a freely available public database meant as a resource for research on the immune response to SARS-CoV-2. Overall study results and their limits: Clinical and demographic metadata were provided uncurated, with the amount varying by source and participant.

Collaborating institutions collected whole blood in K2EDTA tubes following their own protocols. For TCRbeta analysis, collaborators shipped samples as frozen whole blood, isolated PBMCs, or DNA extracted from either of those sample types. Material for sequencing was peripheral blood. The clonotype originates from a woman aged 45-65 years with acute or convalescent COVID-19. The sequence is built from TRBV29-1 and TRBJ2-1, with the D gene call left open. The CDR3 here reads CSVAHWASFDNEQFF. Here is the DNA: TGCAGCGTTGCCCACTGGGCCAGCTTTGACAATGAGCAGTTCTTC.